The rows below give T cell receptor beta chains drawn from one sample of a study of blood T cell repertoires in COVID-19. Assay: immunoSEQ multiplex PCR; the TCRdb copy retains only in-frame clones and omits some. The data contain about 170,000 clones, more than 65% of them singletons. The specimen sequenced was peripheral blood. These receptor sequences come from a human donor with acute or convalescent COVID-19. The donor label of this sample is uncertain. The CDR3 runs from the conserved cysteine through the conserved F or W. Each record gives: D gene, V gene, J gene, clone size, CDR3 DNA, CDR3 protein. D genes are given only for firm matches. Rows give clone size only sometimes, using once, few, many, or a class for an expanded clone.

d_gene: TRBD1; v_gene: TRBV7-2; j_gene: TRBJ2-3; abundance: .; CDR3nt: TGTGCCAGCAGATCCGGGACAGGGTCATCCGCAGATACGCAGTATTTT; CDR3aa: CASRSGTGSSADTQYF
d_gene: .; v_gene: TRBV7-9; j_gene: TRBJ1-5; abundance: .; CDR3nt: TGTGCCAGCAGCCCCGATGGGGGCCAGCCCCAGCATTTT; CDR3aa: CASSPDGGQPQHF
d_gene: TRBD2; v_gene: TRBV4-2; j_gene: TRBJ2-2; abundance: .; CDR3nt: TGTGCCAGCAGCCAAGATGTTCGGACTAGAAAGGGGATCACCGGGGAGCTGTTTTTT; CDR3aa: CASSQDVRTRKGITGELFF
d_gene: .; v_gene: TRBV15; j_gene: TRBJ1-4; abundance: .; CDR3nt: TGTGCCACCAGCAGAGTTTCGGCAGGGTGGAATGAAAAACTGTTTTTT; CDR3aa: CATSRVSAGWNEKLFF
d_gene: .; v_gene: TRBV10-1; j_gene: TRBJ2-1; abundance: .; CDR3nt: TGCGCCAGCAGTATGAGGGGGGAGGGTGAGCAGTTCTTC; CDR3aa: CASSMRGEGEQFF
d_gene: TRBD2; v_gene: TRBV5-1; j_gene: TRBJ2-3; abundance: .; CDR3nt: TGCGCCAGCAGCTATTTCGGGACTAGCGGGTCTAGCACAGATACGCAGTATTTT; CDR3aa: CASSYFGTSGSSTDTQYF
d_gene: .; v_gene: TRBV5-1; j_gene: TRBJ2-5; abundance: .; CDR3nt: TGCGCCAGCAGCTTGGACAGCGGTCAAGAGACCCAGTACTTC; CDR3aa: CASSLDSGQETQYF
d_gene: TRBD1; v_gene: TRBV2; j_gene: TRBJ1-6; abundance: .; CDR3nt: TGTGCCAGCGACAGGGGTGAGAATTCACCCCTCCACTTT; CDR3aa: CASDRGENSPLHF
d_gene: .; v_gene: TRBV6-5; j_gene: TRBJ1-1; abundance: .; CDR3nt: TGTGCCAGCAGCCCCCGGAAGGGAGGGGAGACTGAAGCTTTCTTT; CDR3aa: CASSPRKGGETEAFF
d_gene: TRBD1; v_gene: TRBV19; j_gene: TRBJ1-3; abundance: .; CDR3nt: TGTGCCAGTAGTAATGATCGACAGGGGTCTGGAAACACCATATATTTT; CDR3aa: CASSNDRQGSGNTIYF
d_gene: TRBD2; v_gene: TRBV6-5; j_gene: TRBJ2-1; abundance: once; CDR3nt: TGTGCCAGCAGTACCGGACTAGCGGGATACAATGAGCAGTTCTTC; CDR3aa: CASSTGLAGYNEQFF
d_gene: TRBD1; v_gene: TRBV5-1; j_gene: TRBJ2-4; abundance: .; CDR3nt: TGCGCCAGCAGCACGAGTCCGGGACAGCGCCAAAACATTCAGTACTTC; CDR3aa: CASSTSPGQRQNIQYF
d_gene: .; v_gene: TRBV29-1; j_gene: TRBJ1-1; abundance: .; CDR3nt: TGCAGCGTTGGGGCCCCTCGAGCTTTCTTT; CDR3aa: CSVGAPRAFF
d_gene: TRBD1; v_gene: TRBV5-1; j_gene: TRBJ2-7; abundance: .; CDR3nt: TGCGCCAGCAGCCAGGCCGGGACAGCGAACTACGAGCAGTACTTC; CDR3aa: CASSQAGTANYEQYF
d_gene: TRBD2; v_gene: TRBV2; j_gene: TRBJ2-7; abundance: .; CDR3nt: TGTGCCAGCAGTCCCTGGCTAGCGGGGGGTTCCTACGAGCAGTACTTC; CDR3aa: CASSPWLAGGSYEQYF
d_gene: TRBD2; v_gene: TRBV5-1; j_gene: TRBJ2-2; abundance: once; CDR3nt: TGCGCCAGCAGCCCTAGACTAGCGGCCAACACCGGGGAGCTGTTTTTT; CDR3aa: CASSPRLAANTGELFF
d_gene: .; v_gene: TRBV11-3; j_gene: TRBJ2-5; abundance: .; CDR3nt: TGTGCCAGCAGCTTGGGGAGGGGGTCGGAGACCCAGTACTTC; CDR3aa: CASSLGRGSETQYF